Listed below are T cell receptor beta chains from one sample, sequenced in a study of molecular identifiers for immune sequencing clone quantification. TCRdb re-analysed the PCR reads in MiXCR, keeping a single row per CDR3 protein. The sample contains approximately 630,000 distinct CDR3 sequences, about 25% of which appear only once. Sequencing was carried out using naive CD8+ T cells from blood, with Jurkat cell RNA spiked in. The receptor set was obtained from a human donor in good health. Some libraries in this study had Jurkat cell RNA spiked in. Both conserved end residues are part of each CDR3. A D gene is named only where the DNA matches it firmly. For some rows the clone size is stated as once, few or many, or as a class when expanded; others skip it.

15,-,TRBJ1-1,-,TRBV9,CASSVLAPGGPEAFF,TGTGCCAGCAGCGTTCTGGCCCCCGGTGGGCCTGAAGCTTTCTTT
12,-,TRBJ2-7,-,TRBV14,CASSLTGTEQYF,TGTGCCAGCAGCTTGACCGGGACAGAGCAGTACTTC
15,-,TRBJ2-3,many,TRBV7-9,CASSSPQTTTDTQYF,TGTGCCAGCAGCTCCCCGCAAACGACCACAGATACGCAGTATTTT
15,TRBD2,TRBJ2-7,once,TRBV4-3,CASSQGGREAEEQYF,TGCGCCAGCAGCCAAGGCGGGAGGGAGGCCGAGGAGCAGTACTTC
13,-,TRBJ2-1,few,TRBV11-2,CASSPFPTEGVFF,TGTGCCAGCAGCCCCTTTCCCACAGAGGGAGTGTTCTTC
14,-,TRBJ2-7,few,TRBV12-3/TRBV12-4,CASSRSGTFYEQYF,TGTGCCAGCAGCCGATCCGGGACCTTCTACGAGCAGTACTTC
15,-,TRBJ2-1,few,TRBV12-2,CASRLWIYSPDEQFF,TGTGCAAGTCGCTTATGGATCTATTCTCCCGATGAGCAGTTCTTC
14,-,TRBJ2-5,few,TRBV13,CASSLSLGSETQYF,TGTGCCAGCAGCTTATCGTTGGGGTCGGAGACCCAGTACTTC
15,TRBD2,TRBJ2-3,-,TRBV20-1,CSARRLAGSTDTQYF,TGCAGTGCTAGAAGGCTAGCGGGCAGCACAGATACGCAGTATTTT
12,-,TRBJ2-7,many,TRBV20-1,CSARDVGNEQYF,TGCAGTGCTAGAGATGTCGGTAACGAGCAGTACTTC
13,-,TRBJ1-1,-,TRBV11-2,CASSPPHHLEAFF,TGTGCCAGCAGCCCCCCCCACCACCTTGAAGCTTTCTTT
14,TRBD2,TRBJ2-7,many,TRBV7-9,CASSLLAGVNEQYF,TGTGCCAGCAGCTTACTAGCGGGAGTGAACGAGCAGTACTTC
15,-,TRBJ2-3,many,TRBV2,CASRGDFSGTDTQYF,TGTGCCAGCAGGGGGGACTTCTCGGGCACAGATACGCAGTATTTT
14,-,TRBJ1-5,many,TRBV7-9,CASSLQGTGQPQHF,TGTGCCAGCAGCCTACAGGGTACCGGCCAGCCCCAGCATTTT
15,TRBD1,TRBJ2-4,many,TRBV20-1,CSARDTDRGLFIQYF,TGCAGTGCTAGAGATACCGACAGGGGGCTTTTCATTCAGTACTTC
12,-,TRBJ1-1,many,TRBV7-9,CASSFMSTEAFF,TGTGCCAGCAGCTTTATGAGCACTGAAGCTTTCTTT
15,TRBD1,TRBJ2-3,many,TRBV12-3/TRBV12-4,CASSAGTGGTDTQYF,TGTGCCAGCAGTGCCGGGACAGGGGGCACAGATACGCAGTATTTT
16,TRBD2,TRBJ2-1,many,TRBV29-1,CSVAPWRESFYNEQFF,TGCAGCGTTGCACCCTGGCGGGAGAGCTTCTACAATGAGCAGTTCTTC